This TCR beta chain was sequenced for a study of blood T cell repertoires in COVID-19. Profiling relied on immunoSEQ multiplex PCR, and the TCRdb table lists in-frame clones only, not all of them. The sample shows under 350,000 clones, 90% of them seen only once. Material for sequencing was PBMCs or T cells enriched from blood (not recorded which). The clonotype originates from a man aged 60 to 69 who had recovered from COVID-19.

CDR3 nucleotide sequence: TGCAGCGCGACCGGGACACTCCTAAACACCATATATTTT. Protein product: CSATGTLLNTIYF. V is TRBV29-1 and J is TRBJ1-3; D may be TRBD1 (6 bases). The CDR3 spans 13 residues. Germline V lookup: CDR1 SQVTM, CDR2 ANQGSEA. Trimming cost V 7 bases and J 6 bases, with 16 bases left between them.